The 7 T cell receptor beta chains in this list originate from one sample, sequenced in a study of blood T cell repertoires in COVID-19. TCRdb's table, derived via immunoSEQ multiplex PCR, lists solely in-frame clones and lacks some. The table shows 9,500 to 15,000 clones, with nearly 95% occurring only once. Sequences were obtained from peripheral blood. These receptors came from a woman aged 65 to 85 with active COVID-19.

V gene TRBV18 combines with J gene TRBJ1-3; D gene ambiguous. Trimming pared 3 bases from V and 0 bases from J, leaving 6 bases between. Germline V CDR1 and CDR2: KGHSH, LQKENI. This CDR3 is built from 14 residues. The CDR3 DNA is TGTGCCAGCTCACCTGAGGCCTCTGGAAACACCATATATTTT. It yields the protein CASSPEASGNTIYF.

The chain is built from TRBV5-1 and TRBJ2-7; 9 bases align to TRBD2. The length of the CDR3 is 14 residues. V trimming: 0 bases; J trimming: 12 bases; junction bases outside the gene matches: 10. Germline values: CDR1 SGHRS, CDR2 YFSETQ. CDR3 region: CASSLGLAEYLRYF. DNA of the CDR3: TGCGCCAGCAGCTTGGGACTAGCGGAATACTTGCGGTACTTC. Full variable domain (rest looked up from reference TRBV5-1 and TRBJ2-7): KAGVTQTPRYLIKTRGQQVTLSCSPISGHRSVSWYQQTPGQGLQFLFEYFSETQRNKGNFPGRFSGRQFSNSRSEMNVSTLELGDSALYLCASSLGLAEYLRYFGPGTRLTVT.

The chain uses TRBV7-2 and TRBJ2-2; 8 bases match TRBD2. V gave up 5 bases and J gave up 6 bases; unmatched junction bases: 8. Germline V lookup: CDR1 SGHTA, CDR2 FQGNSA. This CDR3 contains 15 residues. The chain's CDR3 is CASSPGGPVAGELFF. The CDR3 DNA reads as TGTGCCAGCAGCCCGGGAGGGCCGGTGGCCGGGGAGCTGTTTTTT.

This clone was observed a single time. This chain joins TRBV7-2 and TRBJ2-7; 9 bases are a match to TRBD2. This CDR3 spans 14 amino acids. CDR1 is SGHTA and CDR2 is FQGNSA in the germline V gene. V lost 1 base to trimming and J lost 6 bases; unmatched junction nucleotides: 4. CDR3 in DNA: TGTGCCAGCAGCTTAGGCGGGAGGGCCGGCGAGCAGTACTTC. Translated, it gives CASSLGGRAGEQYF.

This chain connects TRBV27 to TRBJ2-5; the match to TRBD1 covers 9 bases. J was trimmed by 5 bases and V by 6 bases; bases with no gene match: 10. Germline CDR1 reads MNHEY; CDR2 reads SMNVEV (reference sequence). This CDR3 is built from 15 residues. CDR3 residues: CASRRGTGIRETQYF. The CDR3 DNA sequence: TGTGCCAGCAGGAGGGGGACAGGGATTAGGGAGACCCAGTACTTC.

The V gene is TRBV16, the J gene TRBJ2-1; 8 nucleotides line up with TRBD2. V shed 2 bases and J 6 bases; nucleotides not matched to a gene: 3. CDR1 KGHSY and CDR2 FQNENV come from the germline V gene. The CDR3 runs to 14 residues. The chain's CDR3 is CASSQRAGANEQFF. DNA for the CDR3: TGTGCCAGCAGCCAAAGAGCGGGAGCCAATGAGCAGTTCTTC.

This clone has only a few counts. CDR3: CASSSSSYEQYF. CDR3 bases: TGCGCCAGCAGTTCCAGCTCCTACGAGCAGTACTTC. V and J are TRBV5-1 and TRBJ2-7; D uncertain. This CDR3 spans 12 amino acids. V dropped 5 bases and J dropped 0 bases, with 6 bases sitting between them. CDR1 and CDR2 (germline): SGHRS, YFSETQ.